The present T cell receptor (beta chain) was sequenced within a study of CD8+ T cells in alopecia areata. Study-level results: Clonality exceeded that of normal scalp in lesional scalp, most notably in alopecia totalis/universalis.

cDNA prepared by RNA extraction and subsequent reverse transcription served as the template for sequencing. Profiling relied on immunoSEQ multiplex PCR, and the TCRdb table lists in-frame clones only, not all of them. Here the sample spans 45,000 to 70,000 clones, approximately 96% being singletons. As for this clone: What it binds is not known.

The CDR3 is 13 residues long. V was pared by 3 bases and J by 6 bases, with 11 bases between. Germline CDR1 SGHAT, CDR2 FQNNGV. This sample comprised CD8+ T cells sorted from blood, obtained at week 0. The rearrangement uses TRBV11-2 and TRBJ1-2; D unclear. The sequence derives from a human donor with alopecia areata. The DNA for the CDR3 is TGTGCCAGCAGCTTCACAGCGACTGATGGCTACACCTTC. It yields the protein CASSFTATDGYTF.